A selection of T cell receptor beta chains follows, all from one sample in a study of blood T cells in healthy people across ages. MiXCR was run by TCRdb on the 5' RACE reads, yielding one entry per CDR3 protein. Of hundreds of thousands of distinct CDR3 sequences in the sample, 58% were seen once. The specimen was blood. The receptors were sampled from a man aged 25 to 40 in good health. CDR3s include the opening cysteine and the closing phenylalanine or tryptophan. The D gene is left open where the match is weak. Expanded clones are given a class, and other clones once, few, many or no size at all.

D gene,J gene,V gene,CDR3 length,clone size,CDR3 DNA,CDR3 protein
TRBD1,TRBJ1-5,TRBV12-3/TRBV12-4,14,NA,TGTGCCAGCAGCGGGACAGGGCTCGGGGAACCCCAGCATTTT,CASSGTGLGEPQHF
NA,TRBJ2-3,TRBV10-3,13,few,TGTGCCATCGGTAGCGGAAACACAGATACGCAGTATTTT,CAIGSGNTDTQYF
TRBD1,TRBJ1-2,TRBV24-1,16,NA,TGTGCCACCAGTGATAACCGGGACAGGGGGAAGCAAGGCTACACCTTC,CATSDNRDRGKQGYTF
NA,TRBJ1-5,TRBV24-1,19,NA,TGTGCCACCGCAGTAAAGGCCGTGACCCCGTGCAAAAGCAATCAGCCCCAGCATTTT,CATAVKAVTPCKSNQPQHF
TRBD1,TRBJ2-5,TRBV30,14,few,TGTGCCTGGAGTGTAACAGGGGTCCAAGAGACCCAGTACTTC,CAWSVTGVQETQYF
TRBD1,TRBJ1-5,TRBV4-3,15,NA,TGCGCCAGCAGCCAAGATTACAGGGGGAGACAGCCCCAGCATTTT,CASSQDYRGRQPQHF
NA,TRBJ1-5,TRBV12-3/TRBV12-4,18,few,TGTGCCAGCAGTTTTATGGGGGCAGGATTCGTAGGCAATCAGCCCCAGCATTTT,CASSFMGAGFVGNQPQHF
NA,TRBJ1-2,TRBV29-1,11,few,TGCAGCGTTGTAACTGATTACTTCTACACCTTC,CSVVTDYFYTF
NA,TRBJ2-1,TRBV28,13,NA,NA,CASSFASGSRRFF
NA,TRBJ2-5,TRBV20-1,15,NA,TGCAGTGCTAGTTCTCGTAGCGTATACCAAGAGACCCAGTACTTC,CSASSRSVYQETQYF
NA,TRBJ2-3,TRBV29-1,12,NA,TGCAGCGTTCGGGTAGCGACAGATACGCAGTATTTT,CSVRVATDTQYF
NA,TRBJ2-7,TRBV7-2,15,few,TGTGCCAGCAGTCTAGAACCCCGGGCCGTCTACGAGCAGTACTTC,CASSLEPRAVYEQYF
NA,TRBJ2-7,TRBV20-1,12,many,TGCAGTGCTAGCGGACAGCGCTACGAGCAGTACTTC,CSASGQRYEQYF
NA,TRBJ2-5,TRBV5-1,13,NA,TGCGCCAGCAGCTCCACGGACCCCGGGGGCCAGTACTTC,CASSSTDPGGQYF
NA,TRBJ1-2,TRBV6-5,12,few,TGTGCCAGCAGTTACGCAGGCTGGGGCTACACCTTC,CASSYAGWGYTF